The 11 T cell receptor beta chains presented below share a single source sample, sequenced in a study of persistence of HIV-infected CD4 T cells. Antigen specificity for these receptors is unknown. The immunoSEQ assay was version 4, run in survey mode. Using immunoSEQ multiplex PCR, the repertoire was profiled, and TCRdb retains in-frame clones only, with some absent. The data hold fewer than 50,000 clones, with just over 90% observed a single time. This nonspecific control used anti-CD3/anti-CD28 bead stimulation of CD4+ T cells. Sorting of responding CD4+ T cells relied on upregulated CD40 ligand together with CD69. The starting material was CD4+ T cells sorted from PBMCs after approximately 19-hour stimulation, obtained from a patient who received antiretroviral therapy. The receptors stem from an adult man with HIV who was CMV-seropositive.

The rearrangement uses TRBV5-1 and TRBJ2-2; 7 positions match TRBD2. J lost 0 bases, V lost 4 bases, and 3 bases had no gene match. Germline loops: CDR1 SGHRS, CDR2 YFSETQ. This CDR3 has 15 residues. The CDR3 nucleotides are TGCGCCAGCAGCCCCGGGGGGTCGAACACCGGGGAGCTGTTTTTT. Amino acid sequence: CASSPGGSNTGELFF.

The rearrangement links TRBV28 to TRBJ2-7; 7 bases map to TRBD1. The germline V gene has CDR1 MDHEN and CDR2 SYDVKM. The V and J ends lost 6 bases and 3 bases, in that order; junction bases with no gene match: 5. This CDR3 has 13 amino acids. This chain's CDR3 is CASSPGTDYEQYF. The CDR3 DNA reads TGTGCCAGCAGCCCCGGGACAGACTACGAGCAGTACTTC.

CDR3 protein: CASSGERERNYGYTF. The CDR3 coding sequence is TGTGCCAGCAGTGGGGAAAGGGAGAGGAACTATGGCTACACCTTC. The chain combines TRBV2 with TRBJ1-2; D uncertain. Trimming cost V 4 bases and J 2 bases, with 14 bases left between them. CDR3 length: 15 amino acids. The germline V gene has CDR1 SNHLY and CDR2 FYNNEI.

This chain links TRBV7-8 with TRBJ2-5; 12 bases fit TRBD2. The length of the CDR3 is 16 residues. V dropped 3 bases and J dropped 5; count of bases not matched to a gene: 7. Germline CDR1 is SGHVS and CDR2 is FQNEAQ. CDR3 in amino acids: CASSLRTSGGSETQYF. CDR3 coding DNA: TGTGCCAGCAGCTTGCGTACTAGCGGGGGGTCGGAGACCCAGTACTTC.

The chain recombines TRBV5-8 with TRBJ2-2; tentatively, D is TRBD2 (6 bases). Trimming pared 4 bases from V and 5 bases from J, leaving 15 bases between. This CDR3 has 15 amino acids. CDR1 is SGHTS, CDR2 YDEGEE, per germline. For the CDR3, the DNA is TGTGCCAGCAGCGCCAGGCGGGGCTATACCGGGGAGCTGTTTTTT. Its protein product is CASSARRGYTGELFF.

The chain uses TRBV7-8 and TRBJ2-7; 8 positions match TRBD1. V trimming: 5 bases; J trimming: 2 bases; junction bases outside the gene matches: 5. CDR3 length equals 14 residues. From germline, CDR1 is SGHVS and CDR2 FQNEAQ. CDR3 loop: CASSRDRHTYEQYF. The CDR3, as DNA: TGTGCCAGCAGCCGGGACAGGCACACCTACGAGCAGTACTTC.

CDR3 DNA: TGTGCCAGCAGCTACAGGGTGGAAACCGGGGAGCTGTTTTTT. Its protein product is CASSYRVETGELFF. This chain links TRBV7-2 with TRBJ2-2, with D tentatively TRBD1 (6 bases). This CDR3 contains 14 residues. Trimming left V 4 bases short and J 5 bases short, with 11 bases between. CDR1 is SGHTA, CDR2 FQGNSA, per germline.

The CDR3 region has the DNA TGTGCCAGCAGCTTAGCCTCTGGGATCTACACTGAAGCTTTCTTT. Amino acid sequence: CASSLASGIYTEAFF. V and J are TRBV7-8 and TRBJ1-1; D call uncertain. This CDR3 is 15 amino acids long. Germline V gives CDR1 SGHVS, CDR2 FQNEAQ. The V end was cut by 0 bases, the J end by 3 bases, with 11 bases between.

The chain recombines TRBV2 with TRBJ1-4, with D possibly being TRBD1 (6 bases). CDR1 is SNHLY and CDR2 is FYNNEI in the germline V gene. Trimming took 7 bases from V and 4 from J, leaving 13 bases between them. The CDR3 is made up of 14 amino acids. For the CDR3, the DNA is TGTGCCAGCACCCAGGGGTTTAATAATGAAAAACTGTTTTTT. It yields the protein CASTQGFNNEKLFF. Variable domain in full (rest from reference TRBV2 and TRBJ1-4): EPEVTQTPSHQVTQMGQEVILRCVPISNHLYFYWYRQILGQKVEFLVSFYNNEISEKSEIFDDQFSVERPDGSNFTLKIRSTKLEDSAMYFCASTQGFNNEKLFFGSGTQLSVL.

The chain links TRBV29-1 to TRBJ1-4; D not certain. The V and J ends lost 3 bases and 3 bases respectively, with 8 bases between them. Germline V gives CDR1 SQVTM, CDR2 ANQGSEA. This CDR3 region has 13 residues. In nucleotides, the CDR3 is TGCAGCGTTGAGACCCAGCCTAATGAAAAACTGTTTTTT. Amino acids: CSVETQPNEKLFF.

The rearrangement joins TRBV4-2 to TRBJ2-2; no clear D. This CDR3 has 12 residues. Germline V lookup: CDR1 LGHNA, CDR2 YNFKEQ. The ends were cut back, 6 bases at V and 4 bases at J, with 6 bases in the middle. The CDR3: CASSLFTGELFF. CDR3 DNA sequence: TGTGCCAGCAGTCTTTTCACCGGGGAGCTGTTTTTT.